What follows is one T cell receptor beta chain and its context. Its antigen remains unknown. This entry is derived from a study of cytomegalovirus exposure and HLA in healthy donors. Study-level results: Links to common viral pathogens appeared, in a later analysis, for several of the most significant clusters. In a later analysis, CMV-associated beta chains were mostly HLA-associated, it appeared.

The study ran its PCR with 60 Vbeta and 13 Jbeta primers. As originally analysed: In a later analysis, of roughly 83 million unique beta chains, about 12 million appeared in at least two donors. The repertoire was sequenced with immunoSEQ multiplex PCR; TCRdb's copy has only in-frame clones and lacks some. V and J calls and clone size are those listed in that table; D and trimming were worked out from the DNA. Found here are over 150,000 clones, 75% to 85% of them singletons; the top ten hold less than 1%. V dropped 6 bases and J dropped 1 base, with 6 bases sitting between them. CDR1 is DFQATT, CDR2 SNEGSKA, per germline (reference sequence). The CDR3 is made up of 11 amino acids.

This chain links TRBV20-1 with TRBJ1-1, with D uncertain. The clonotype was recovered from a girl aged 2 to 9 in good health and CMV-seropositive. The specimen was PBMCs. The DNA for the CDR3 is TGCAGTGCACCAGAGAACACTGAAGCTTTCTTT. It codes for CSAPENTEAFF.